This T cell receptor (beta chain) was identified during a study of PD-L1 blockade in urothelial cancer (dated by TCRdb to 2017 to 2019). Regarding the study in general: Therapy was started at some point between 2012 and 2014 for all patients, and atezolizumab 1,200 mg was administered intravenously every 3 weeks. Pretreatment tumor samples, along with matched peripheral blood collected serially before and after atezolizumab treatment, underwent TCR sequencing. Progression-free survival longer than 6 months counted as durable clinical benefit, and TCR features were additionally tested against both progression-free and overall survival. A median of 141,255 T cells and 80,000 to 100,000 unique TCRs was obtained from blood samples, and a median clonality of approximately 0.077 was observed. Under 30 patients had pretreatment blood TCR-seq, roughly 24 had at least one posttreatment blood collection, and roughly 24 had tumor TCR-seq. In the same patients, whole exome sequencing and RNA sequencing of pretreatment tumors were performed in addition to TCR sequencing. Blood samples were analyzed 3 weeks after the start of treatment (second dose) and 6 weeks after the start of treatment. About 90% of the roughly 29 patients were identified as males with urothelial cancer of bladder origin, and a prior smoking history was reported by 18 of 29 patients. An exploratory multi-omic analysis was conducted of the somatic, immune and clinical correlates of response to PD-L1 blockade with atezolizumab in urothelial cancer. Durable clinical benefit was achieved by nine patients and was not achieved by 20 patients. An ECOG performance status of 0 or 1 was recorded for the patients, and 0 to 3 prior chemotherapy regimens had been received by the patients.

Broader findings and caveats from the paper: Small sample size (n of about 30) and many exploratory analyses mean the results are intended to be hypothesis-generating. A pretreatment peripheral blood TCR clonality below the median was linked to improved progression-free and overall survival. Among patients with durable benefit, tumor-associated TCR clones showed greater expansion in peripheral blood 3 weeks after treatment started (n ≈ 23, p = 0.022).

Synthetic TCR analog templates were spiked into each PCR so that absolute template abundance could be estimated from read counts. Using the immunoSEQ assay, TCRbeta CDR3 regions were amplified from genomic DNA with bias-controlled V and J gene primers. Rearranged TCRbeta segments were sequenced at approximately 20X coverage. Processing in the source paper ran as follows. Sequencing errors were corrected by clustering, and CDR3s were annotated against IMGT so that V, D and J genes could be assigned. Only productive TCRbeta rearrangements were used in downstream analyses, excluding out-of-frame or stop-codon sequences. Clonality was calculated as one minus the Shannon entropy normalized by the log of the number of unique productive sequences. Clones differing between time points or between blood and tumor were identified using Fisher's exact test with Benjamini-Hochberg correction, with an adjusted p below 0.01 applied as the threshold. Not all clones reach the TCRdb copy of this immuneACCESS table, which keeps in-frame sequences only. Checked studies attribute under half of the gap to unresolved V genes and leave the rest unexplained. V and J calls and clone size are copied from that table; D and trimming were computed from the DNA. This sample holds about 79,000 clones; approximately 86% were observed only once. In total, the top ten clones hold about 6.7% of the sample.

In the case of this clone: Its antigen target is currently unknown. No base-level quality is on record; no much larger clone is a single base apart.

Sample time point, as interpreted from the label and publication: pretreatment peripheral blood. The cohort included under 35 patients with locally advanced or metastatic urothelial carcinoma who were treated at Memorial Sloan Kettering on a trial protocol. Peripheral blood mononuclear cells were collected from each patient pretreatment and during treatment, giving between 1 and 8 total time points per patient. The Qiagen DNeasy Blood extraction kit was used to purify genomic DNA from total PBMCs and tumor samples. PBMCs were collected pretreatment and during treatment and were isolated and stored as previously described. Per the germline V gene, SGHTA is the CDR1 and FQGNSA is the CDR2. The junction shows trimming of 5 bases on V and 6 bases on J, plus 10 bases between the germline ends. The CDR3 has 12 amino acids, counting the end cysteine and phenylalanine. Only the CDR3 DNA stays, 36 bases, in frame from base 1.

The chain employs TRBV7-2 and TRBJ1-2; the D gene identity is not certain. This sequence originates from a man aged 40-49 years with urothelial cancer. Sample: PBMCs, taken around atezolizumab (anti-PD-L1) treatment. DNA sequence: TGTGCCAGCAGCCCAAGTGAGAATGGCTACACCTTC. Its amino acids are CASSPSENGYTF. When the CDR3 is completed using the reference TRBV7-2 and TRBJ1-2 genes on either side, the full variable domain is GAGVSQSPSNKVTEKGKDVELRCDPISGHTALYWYRQSLGQGLEFLIYFQGNSAPDKSGLPSDRFSAERTGGSVSTLTIQRTQQEDSAVYLCASSPSENGYTFGSGTRLTVV.